The next 9 T cell receptor beta chains were all read from a single sample in a study of OX40 agonist ivuxolimab in advanced cancers. The assay was immunoSEQ multiplex PCR, and TCRdb's table has in-frame clones only and misses some. The table shows over 40,000 clones, with approximately 84% occurring only once. This specimen was CD4+ or CD8+ T cells sorted from blood, taken in a trial of the OX40 agonist ivuxolimab. The receptors were gathered from an adult with an advanced solid tumor such as melanoma, head and neck, liver or kidney cancer.

This chain uses TRBV9 with TRBJ2-1, with no clear D. CDR3 length equals 13 residues. Trimming removed 4 bases from V and 2 bases from J, with 7 bases in between. Germline assignment: CDR1 SGDLS and CDR2 YYNGEE. The CDR3 is CASSPSPYNEQFF. CDR3 nucleotides: TGTGCCAGCAGCCCCTCGCCCTACAATGAGCAGTTCTTC.

This clone has a single count. This sequence joins TRBV19 and TRBJ2-5; D not resolved. Per the germline V gene, CDR1 is LNHDA and CDR2 is SQIVND (reference sequence). This CDR3 has 11 amino acids. Trimming cost V 4 bases and J 5 bases, with 5 bases left between them. The CDR3 spells CASSTRETQYF. CDR3 DNA: TGTGCCAGTAGTACCAGGGAGACCCAGTACTTC.

The rearrangement joins TRBV6-1 to TRBJ1-4; D remains ambiguous. Germline CDR1 reads MNHNS; CDR2 reads SASEGT. The CDR3 runs to 12 residues. Trimming shortened V by 7 bases and J by 4 bases, and 7 bases separated the two germline ends. The CDR3 loop is CASTESNEKLFF. The CDR3 bases are TGTGCCAGCACCGAAAGTAATGAAAAACTGTTTTTT.

The chain recombines TRBV2 with TRBJ2-1; 8 bases align to TRBD2. With V trimmed by 4 bases and J by 4 bases, 3 bases remained unmatched. Germline CDR1 reads SNHLY; CDR2 reads FYNNEI. CDR3 length equals 14 residues. The CDR3 reads CASSGAGGYNEQFF. The CDR3 DNA reads TGTGCCAGCAGTGGGGCGGGAGGATACAATGAGCAGTTCTTC.

This chain connects TRBV11-3 to TRBJ2-5, with 13 bases aligning to TRBD2. CDR1 is SGHNT and CDR2 is YENEEA in the germline V gene. The CDR3 is 17 residues long. J lost 5 bases, V lost 1 base, and 7 bases had no gene match. The CDR3 reads CASSLGGTSGALETQYF. The CDR3, as DNA: TGTGCCAGCAGCTTAGGCGGGACTAGCGGGGCTCTCGAGACCCAGTACTTC. Based on the CDR3 plus reference TRBV11-3 and TRBJ2-5, the full variable domain is EAGVVQSPRYKIIEKKQPVAFWCNPISGHNTLYWYLQNLGQGPELLIRYENEEAVDDSQLPKDRFSAERLKGVDSTLKIQPAELGDSAVYLCASSLGGTSGALETQYFGPGTRLLVL.

This chain links TRBV10-3 with TRBJ1-1; D remains unclear. CDR1 is ENHRY and CDR2 is SYGVKD in the germline V gene. The CDR3 runs to 15 residues. Trimming shortened V by 0 bases and J by 1 base, and 9 bases separated the two germline ends. CDR3 loop: CAISESMKANTEAFF. The CDR3 DNA reads TGTGCCATCAGTGAGTCGATGAAGGCGAACACTGAAGCTTTCTTT.

In this sample, this clone turned up once. The V and J genes are TRBV6-1 and TRBJ2-7, with 7 bases that match TRBD1. Germline CDR1 reads MNHNS; CDR2 reads SASEGT. The CDR3 runs to 15 residues. The junction had 5 bases not matched to a gene; V was cut back by 0 bases and J by 3 bases. The CDR3 DNA sequence: TGTGCCAGCAGTGAAGCCCGGGACAGCGTCTACGAGCAGTACTTC. Encoded protein: CASSEARDSVYEQYF.

The genes are TRBV9 and TRBJ2-1; perhaps TRBD2 as D (6 bases). Trimming removed 5 bases at V and 10 bases at J, with 13 bases between. Germline V gives CDR1 SGDLS, CDR2 YYNGEE. CDR3 length equals 12 residues. As DNA, the CDR3 is TGTGCCAGCAGTGGAGGGGTTCGCGAGCAGTTCTTC. It specifies CASSGGVREQFF.

The chain combines TRBV7-7 with TRBJ2-3; perhaps TRBD1 as D (6 bases). This CDR3 is 16 amino acids long. V was clipped by 3 bases and J by 7 bases, with 20 bases between them. CDR1 SSHAT and CDR2 FNYEAQ come from the germline V gene (reference sequence). The chain's CDR3 is CASSFRTGTPRNTQYF. In DNA form, the CDR3 reads TGTGCCAGCAGCTTCCGAACAGGGACCCCTCGGAATACGCAGTATTTT. The full variable domain, rest sourced from reference TRBV7-7 and TRBJ2-3, is GAGVSQSPRYKVTKRGQDVTLRCDPISSHATLYWYQQALGQGPEFLTYFNYEAQPDKSGLPSDRFSAERPEGSISTLTIQRTEQRDSAMYRCASSFRTGTPRNTQYFGPGTRLTVL.